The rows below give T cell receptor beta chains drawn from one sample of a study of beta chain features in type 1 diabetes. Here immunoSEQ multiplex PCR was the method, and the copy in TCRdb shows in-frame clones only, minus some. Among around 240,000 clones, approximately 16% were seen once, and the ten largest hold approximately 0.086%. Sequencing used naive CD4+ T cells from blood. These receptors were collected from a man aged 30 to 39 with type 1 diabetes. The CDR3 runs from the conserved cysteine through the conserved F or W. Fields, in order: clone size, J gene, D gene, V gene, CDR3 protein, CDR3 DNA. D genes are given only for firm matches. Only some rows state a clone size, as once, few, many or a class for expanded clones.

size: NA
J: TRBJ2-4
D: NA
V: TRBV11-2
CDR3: CASSLAFSLLAKNIQYF
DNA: TGTGCCAGCAGCTTAGCCTTTAGCCTTTTAGCCAAAAACATTCAGTACTTC

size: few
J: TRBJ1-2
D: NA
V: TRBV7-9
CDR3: CASTPEVGEDYGYTF
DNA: TGTGCCAGCACCCCCGAAGTGGGCGAGGACTATGGCTACACCTTC

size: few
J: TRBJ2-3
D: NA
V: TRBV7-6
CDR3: CASSQITDTQYF
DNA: TGTGCCAGCAGCCAGATAACAGATACGCAGTATTTT

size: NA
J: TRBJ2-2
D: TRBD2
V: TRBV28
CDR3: CASSFLAGGPGELFF
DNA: TGTGCCAGCAGTTTTCTAGCGGGAGGTCCCGGGGAGCTGTTTTTT

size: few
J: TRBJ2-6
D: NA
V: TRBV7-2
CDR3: CASSPQGGRAGANVLTF
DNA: TGTGCCAGCAGCCCCCAAGGGGGGAGGGCTGGGGCCAACGTCCTGACTTTC

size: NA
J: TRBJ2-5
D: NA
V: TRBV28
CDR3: CASSPGGSVETQYF
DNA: TGTGCCAGCAGTCCCGGGGGTAGCGTGGAGACCCAGTACTTC

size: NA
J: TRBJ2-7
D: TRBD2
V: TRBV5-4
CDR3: CASSSAGGPGEQYF
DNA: TGTGCCAGCAGCTCAGCGGGAGGGCCGGGAGAGCAGTACTTC

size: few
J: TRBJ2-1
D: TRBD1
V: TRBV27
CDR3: CASSSSRDRGRDRWFF
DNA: TGTGCCAGCAGTTCGTCCCGGGACAGGGGGCGAGATCGGTGGTTCTTC

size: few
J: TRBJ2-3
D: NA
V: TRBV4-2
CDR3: CASSQANGLDTQYF
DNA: TGTGCCAGCAGCCAAGCCAACGGGCTAGATACGCAGTATTTT

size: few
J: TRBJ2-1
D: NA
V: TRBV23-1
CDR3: CASSQSSVLYNEQFF
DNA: TGCGCCAGCAGTCAATCTAGCGTCCTCTACAATGAGCAGTTCTTC

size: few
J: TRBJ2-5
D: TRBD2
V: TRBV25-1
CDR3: CASSEQLAGETQYF
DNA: TGTGCCAGCAGTGAACAGCTAGCGGGAGAAACCCAGTACTTC

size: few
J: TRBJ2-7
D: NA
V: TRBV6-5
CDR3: CASSSGFRSYEQYF
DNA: TGTGCCAGCAGTTCCGGTTTTCGCTCCTACGAGCAGTACTTC

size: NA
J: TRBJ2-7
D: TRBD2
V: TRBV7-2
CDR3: CASSLQGLAGEQYF
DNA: TGTGCCAGCAGCCTGCAGGGACTAGCTGGCGAGCAGTACTTC

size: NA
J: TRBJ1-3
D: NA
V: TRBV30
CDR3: CAWSWGAAGNTIYF
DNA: TGTGCCTGGAGCTGGGGGGCTGCTGGAAACACCATATATTTT

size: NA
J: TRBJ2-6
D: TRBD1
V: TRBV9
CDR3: CASSAGTGGSGANVLTF
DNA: TGTGCCAGCAGCGCCGGGACAGGGGGCTCTGGGGCCAACGTCCTGACTTTC

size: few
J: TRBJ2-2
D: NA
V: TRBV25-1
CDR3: CASRASGELFF
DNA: TGTGCCAGCAGGGCCTCCGGGGAGCTGTTTTTT

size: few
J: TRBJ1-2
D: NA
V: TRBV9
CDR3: CASSPTSLTANYGYTF
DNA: TGTGCCAGCAGCCCTACATCTTTGACCGCGAACTATGGCTACACCTTC

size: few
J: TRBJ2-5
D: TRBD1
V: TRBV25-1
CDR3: CASRGQVQETQYF
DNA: TGTGCCAGCAGGGGACAGGTACAAGAGACCCAGTACTTC

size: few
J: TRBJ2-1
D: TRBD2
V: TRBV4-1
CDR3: CASSQAPRTSGNEQFF
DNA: TGCGCCAGCAGCCAAGCCCCCCGGACTAGCGGGAATGAGCAGTTCTTC

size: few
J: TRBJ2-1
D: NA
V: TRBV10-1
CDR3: CASSGPGGVYNEQFF
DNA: TGCGCCAGCAGTGGGCCTGGCGGGGTATACAATGAGCAGTTCTTC

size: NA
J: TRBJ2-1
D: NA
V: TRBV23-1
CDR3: CASSATSEAGEYNEQFF
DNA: TGCGCCAGCAGCGCAACCTCCGAGGCAGGGGAATACAATGAGCAGTTCTTC

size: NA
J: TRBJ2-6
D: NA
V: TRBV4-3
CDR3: CASSQDSSGANVLTF
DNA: TGCGCCAGCAGCCAAGATAGCTCTGGGGCCAACGTCCTGACTTTC

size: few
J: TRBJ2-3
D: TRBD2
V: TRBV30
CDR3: CAWRAGLAVTDTQYF
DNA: TGTGCCTGGAGGGCTGGACTAGCGGTCACAGATACGCAGTATTTT

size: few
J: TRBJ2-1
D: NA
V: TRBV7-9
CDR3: CASSLLGLEQFF
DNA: TGTGCCAGCAGCTTGCTAGGGTTGGAGCAGTTCTTC

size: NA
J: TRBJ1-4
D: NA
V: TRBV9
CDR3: CASSVGGEEKLFF
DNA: TGTGCCAGCAGCGTAGGAGGCGAAGAAAAACTGTTTTTT

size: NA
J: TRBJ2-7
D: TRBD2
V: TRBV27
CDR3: CASRLAGDEQYF
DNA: TGTGCCAGCAGACTAGCGGGAGATGAGCAGTACTTC

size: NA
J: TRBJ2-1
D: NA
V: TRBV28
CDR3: CASSPPGQNYYNEQFF
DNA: TGTGCCAGCAGTCCCCCAGGACAGAATTACTACAATGAGCAGTTCTTC

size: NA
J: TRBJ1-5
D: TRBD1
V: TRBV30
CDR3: CAATGGGQPQHF
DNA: TGTGCCGCAACAGGGGGCGGGCAGCCCCAGCATTTT

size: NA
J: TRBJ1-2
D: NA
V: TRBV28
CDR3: CASSLGTLGYTF
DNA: TGTGCCAGCAGTTTAGGGACTCTAGGCTACACCTTC